Below, one T cell receptor beta chain is given with its context. Its antigen remains unidentified. The V and J ends lost 0 bases and 7 bases respectively, with 11 bases between them. In germline, CDR1 is SGHRS, CDR2 YFSETQ. This CDR3 is built from 13 residues. This sample is part of a study of T cells in Graves' hyperthyroidism and ophthalmopathy. Study information: Initial diagnosis, before any treatment, was when peripheral blood was collected. Broader study findings: Ophthalmopathy was identified by the model a median around 5.9 months ahead of onset.

TCR beta CDR3 region amplification was performed from RNA transcripts. Initially, a first-round RT-PCR of the TCR CDR3 employed the HTBI primer set. TCRdb ran MiXCR on the multiplex PCR reads and lists one entry per CDR3 protein. The sample has around 300,000 distinct CDR3 sequences, around 22% seen once. Duration under 3 months, a NOSPECS grade of at least 4, and a Clinical Activity Score of at least 3 characterized the ophthalmopathy patients. Patients were excluded for uncontrolled infection, other autoimmune disease, pregnancy or lactation. Sequences were obtained from blood. This chain uses TRBV5-1 with TRBJ2-7, with D unresolved. The clonotype originates from a man aged 25 to 45 with Graves' ophthalmopathy. Here the CDR3 DNA reads TGCGCCAGCAGCTTGGAGCCGACCCGGGAGCAGTACTTC. Translating gives CASSLEPTREQYF. Drawing the rest from reference TRBV5-1 and TRBJ2-7, the complete variable domain is KAGVTQTPRYLIKTRGQQVTLSCSPISGHRSVSWYQQTPGQGLQFLFEYFSETQRNKGNFPGRFSGRQFSNSRSEMNVSTLELGDSALYLCASSLEPTREQYFGPGTRLTVT.